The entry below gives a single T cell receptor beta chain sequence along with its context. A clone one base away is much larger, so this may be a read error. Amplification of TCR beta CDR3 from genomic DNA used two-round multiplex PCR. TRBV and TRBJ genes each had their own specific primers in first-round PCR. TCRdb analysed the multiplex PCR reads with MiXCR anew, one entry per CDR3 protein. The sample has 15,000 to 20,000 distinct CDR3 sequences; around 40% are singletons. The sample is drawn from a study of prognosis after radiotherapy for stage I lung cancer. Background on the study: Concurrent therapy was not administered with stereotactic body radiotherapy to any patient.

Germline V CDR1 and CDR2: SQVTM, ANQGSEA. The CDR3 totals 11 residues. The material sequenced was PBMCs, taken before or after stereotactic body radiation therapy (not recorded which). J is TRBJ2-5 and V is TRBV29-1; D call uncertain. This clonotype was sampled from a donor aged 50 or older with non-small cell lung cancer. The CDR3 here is CSHREQDTQYF. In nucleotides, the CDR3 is TGCAGCCATAGGGAACAAGATACCCAGTACTTC.